This TCR beta chain derives from a study of shared clonotypes between healthy human individuals. Study-level background: Donor ages ranged 18 to 49 years: a couple of women, a few men.

Authors' processing steps: ImmunoSEQ output lacked quality scores and full-length reads, limiting matched filtering. The repertoire was sequenced with immunoSEQ multiplex PCR; TCRdb's copy has only in-frame clones and lacks some. For V, J and clone size, that table is used; D and trimming come from the DNA. Seen here are roughly 1,600,000 clones, about 98.5% observed once, and the top ten hold about 0.4%. Germline V gene sequence: CDR1 SGHTA, CDR2 FQGNSA. V was clipped by 5 bases and J by 1 base, with 11 bases between them. This CDR3 is built from 14 residues. In its sample, this clone was seen once. Antigen: not known. Study-wide results and caveats: Sharing across four donors was highest in naive CD4 (roughly 5%) and lowest in memory CD8 (roughly 0.4%).

Division of CD4+ cells produced a CD45RA+ naive subset and a CD45RA-negative memory subset. Sequenced material: naive CD4+ T cells sorted from blood. Subset denoted: CD45RA+ positively selected. The sequence came from a man aged 30 to 39 in good health. This chain uses TRBV7-2 with TRBJ1-1, with D maybe TRBD1 (5 bases). CDR3 residues: CASSIDSPNTEAFF. The CDR3, as DNA: TGTGCCAGCAGCATAGACAGCCCGAACACTGAAGCTTTCTTT.